The 24 T cell receptor beta chains reported below all come from one sample, sequenced in a study of blood T cell repertoires in COVID-19. TCRdb's copy holds only in-frame clones and misses some; the assay was immunoSEQ multiplex PCR. The sample records tens of thousands of clones, about three quarters being singletons. The sequenced material came from peripheral blood. Receptors originate from a human donor in a cohort sampled during active COVID-19.

The chain recombines TRBV7-2 with TRBJ2-7; TRBD1 aligns across 7 bases. Germline CDR1 and CDR2: SGHTA and FQGNSA. V was clipped by 1 base and J by 3 bases; unmatched bases: 3. This CDR3 has 14 amino acids. The CDR3 loop reads CASSLGQGIYEQYF. CDR3 DNA: TGTGCCAGCAGCTTAGGACAGGGTATCTACGAGCAGTACTTC.

This chain connects TRBV19 to TRBJ2-6; TRBD2 might be the D (6 bases). V lost 8 bases to trimming and J lost 4 bases, with 18 bases between them. CDR3 length: 16 amino acids. Per the germline V gene, CDR1 is LNHDA and CDR2 is SQIVND (reference sequence). The CDR3 spells CASRDRGGTGANVLTF. The CDR3 nucleotides are TGTGCCAGTCGTGATCGTGGGGGGACCGGGGCCAACGTCCTGACTTTC.

The table lists this clone with a few counts. The DNA for the CDR3 is TGTGCCAGCAGTGAACGGGGACAGCGAAACTATGGCTACACCTTC. It encodes CASSERGQRNYGYTF. The V and J genes are TRBV2 and TRBJ1-2, with 7 bases that match TRBD1. The germline CDR1 and CDR2 sequences are SNHLY and FYNNEI. CDR3 length: 15 amino acids. The junction had 5 bases not matched to a gene; V was cut back by 2 bases and J by 2 bases. Looking up the rest from reference TRBV2 and TRBJ1-2 gives the full variable domain: EPEVTQTPSHQVTQMGQEVILRCVPISNHLYFYWYRQILGQKVEFLVSFYNNEISEKSEIFDDQFSVERPDGSNFTLKIRSTKLEDSAMYFCASSERGQRNYGYTFGSGTRLTVV.

The chain recombines TRBV28 with TRBJ2-5, with D tentatively TRBD2 (6 bases). This CDR3 region has 14 residues. Deletions cut 5 bases from V and 2 bases from J, with 12 bases between. Germline V gene lookup returns CDR1 MDHEN and CDR2 SYDVKM. The CDR3 DNA reads as TGTGCCAGCAGTCGCCGGGACTTACAAGAGACCCAGTACTTC. It translates to CASSRRDLQETQYF. The whole variable domain, filled in from reference TRBV28 and TRBJ2-5, reads DVKVTQSSRYLVKRTGEKVFLECVQDMDHENMFWYRQDPGLGLRLIYFSYDVKMKEKGDIPEGYSVSREKKERFSLILESASTNQTSMYLCASSRRDLQETQYFGPGTRLLVL.

The chain recombines TRBV5-6 with TRBJ1-6; 7 positions agree with TRBD1. J gave up 4 bases and V 0 bases, and 4 bases lay outside the gene matches. Germline lookup yields CDR1 SGHDT and CDR2 YYEEEE. This CDR3 has 16 amino acids. Here the CDR3 reads CASSLGQGYYNSPLHF. The CDR3 DNA reads as TGTGCCAGCAGCTTGGGACAGGGATATTATAATTCACCCCTCCACTTT. The variable domain in full, completed from reference TRBV5-6 and TRBJ1-6, reads DAGVTQSPTHLIKTRGQQVTLRCSPKSGHDTVSWYQQALGQGPQFIFQYYEEEERQRGNFPDRFSGHQFPNYSSELNVNALLLGDSALYLCASSLGQGYYNSPLHFGNGTRLTVT.

V usage is TRBV20-1 and J usage is TRBJ2-1, with 10 bases fitting TRBD2. CDR3 length equals 15 residues. The V and J ends lost 3 bases and 9 bases, in that order; junction bases with no gene match: 11. Germline CDR1 reads DFQATT; CDR2 reads SNEGSKA (reference sequence). The CDR3 coding sequence is TGCAGTGCTAGTCGGACTAGCGGCGCCTCGGGTGAGCAGTTCTTC. Translation gives CSASRTSGASGEQFF.

V and J are TRBV11-2 and TRBJ2-1; 8 bases line up with TRBD1. J gave up 4 bases and V 4 bases, and 12 bases lay outside the gene matches. Looked up from germline, CDR1 is SGHAT and CDR2 is FQNNGV. This CDR3 region has 17 residues. This chain's CDR3 is CASSSTPGTGSYNEQFF. The CDR3 coding sequence is TGTGCCAGCAGCTCCACCCCCGGGACAGGAAGTTACAATGAGCAGTTCTTC.

The chain recombines TRBV5-1 with TRBJ2-3; 8 bases map to TRBD2. The CDR3 consists of 16 residues. Germline lookup yields CDR1 SGHRS and CDR2 YFSETQ. V lost 1 base to trimming and J lost 6 bases; unmatched junction nucleotides: 10. CDR3 sequence: CASSLRATSGSDTQYF. CDR3 nucleotide sequence: TGCGCCAGCAGCTTGAGGGCCACTAGCGGCTCGGATACGCAGTATTTT.

The rearrangement joins TRBV19 to TRBJ2-1; D might be TRBD2 (7 bases). With 5 bases removed from V and 8 bases from J, the gap between germline ends came to 22 bases. The CDR3 loop spans 16 amino acids. CDR1 and CDR2 from the germline V gene are LNHDA and SQIVND (reference sequence). CDR3 amino acids: CASSPIGGGSGYEQFF. In DNA, the CDR3 is TGTGCCAGTAGTCCAATCGGGGGCGGGAGTGGCTATGAGCAGTTCTTC.

The V call is TRBV5-1, the J call TRBJ2-7, with 14 nucleotides matching TRBD2. The V and J ends lost 3 bases and 4 bases, in that order; junction bases with no gene match: 18. This CDR3 region has 20 residues. Germline CDR1 SGHRS, CDR2 YFSETQ. In DNA, the CDR3 is TGCGCCAGCAGCTCCCTTCCGGGACTAGCGGGAGCCTTCGCAGCGTACGAGCAGTACTTC. Protein: CASSSLPGLAGAFAAYEQYF.

V is TRBV28 and J is TRBJ2-2; D is perhaps TRBD1 (6 bases). The CDR3 has 15 amino acids. The germline V and J ends were trimmed by 3 bases and 4 bases, with 12 bases remaining between them. Germline V gene sequence: CDR1 MDHEN, CDR2 SYDVKM. CDR3 in DNA: TGTGCCAGCAGTTTTCAGGGGTTGGGCACCGGGGAGCTGTTTTTT. This gives the protein CASSFQGLGTGELFF.

The chain combines TRBV2 with TRBJ2-7; 7 nucleotides agree with TRBD2. Trimming took 11 bases from V and 6 from J; bases not matched to a gene: 10. Germline V lookup: CDR1 SNHLY, CDR2 FYNNEI. This CDR3 spans 12 amino acids. Written as DNA, the CDR3 is TGTGCCCGGGGAGGGGAGGCTGGCGAGCAGTACTTC. Its translation is CARGGEAGEQYF.

V usage is TRBV7-2 and J usage is TRBJ2-3, with 7 positions matching TRBD2. This CDR3 has 15 amino acids. Trimming at V came to 2 bases and at J to 6 bases, leaving 8 bases not matched to a gene. The germline CDR1 and CDR2 sequences are SGHTA and FQGNSA. The CDR3 here is CASSLNAGAGDTQYF. In nucleotides, the CDR3 is TGTGCCAGCAGCTTAAATGCGGGAGCGGGGGATACGCAGTATTTT.

V gene TRBV6-1 combines with J gene TRBJ2-7; possible D gene TRBD1, 6 bases. Deletions cut 1 base from V and 6 bases from J, with 10 bases between. There are 13 residues in the CDR3. The germline gives CDR1 MNHNS, CDR2 SASEGT. The CDR3 loop reads CASSEGTDGEQYF. In DNA, the CDR3 is TGTGCCAGCAGTGAAGGGACAGACGGCGAGCAGTACTTC.

This clone was recorded once. The chain uses TRBV6-2 or TRBV6-3 and TRBJ2-7; D gene uncertain. This CDR3 has 16 amino acids. V was trimmed by 0 bases and J by 1 base, leaving 13 bases between them. Germline V lookup: CDR1 MNHEY, CDR2 SVGEGT. The CDR3 DNA reads TGTGCCAGCAGTTACTCGTTGAGTTATCGGTCCTACGAGCAGTACTTC. Protein sequence: CASSYSLSYRSYEQYF.

This chain uses TRBV19 with TRBJ1-5, with a tentative D call TRBD1 (5 bases). CDR3 length equals 14 residues. Germline V gene data show CDR1 as LNHDA and CDR2 as SQIVND (reference sequence). V dropped 10 bases and J dropped 9 bases, with 22 bases sitting between them. As DNA, the CDR3 is TGTGCCACCTGGGGGGAGGGCACCTCCGGGCCCCAGCATTTT. This sequence encodes CATWGEGTSGPQHF.

The J gene is TRBJ2-1, the V gene TRBV5-1; TRBD2 matches 7 bases. V lost 0 bases to trimming and J lost 9 bases; unmatched junction nucleotides: 6. CDR1 is SGHRS and CDR2 is YFSETQ in the germline V gene. The CDR3 has 14 residues. CDR3 sequence (DNA): TGCGCCAGCAGCTTGGCCTGGGAGGGAGGTGAGCAGTTCTTC. Protein: CASSLAWEGGEQFF.

The rearrangement links TRBV7-2 to TRBJ1-5; no reliable D call. Germline CDR1 is SGHTA and CDR2 is FQGNSA. Trimming stripped 5 bases from V and 10 bases from J, with 18 bases between. This CDR3 has 14 amino acids. CDR3 in amino acids: CASSGGQNFEPQHF. The CDR3 nucleotides read TGTGCCAGCAGCGGCGGGCAGAATTTCGAACCCCAGCATTTT. Drawing the rest from reference TRBV7-2 and TRBJ1-5, the complete variable domain is GAGVSQSPSNKVTEKGKDVELRCDPISGHTALYWYRQSLGQGLEFLIYFQGNSAPDKSGLPSDRFSAERTGGSVSTLTIQRTQQEDSAVYLCASSGGQNFEPQHFGDGTRLSIL.

The chain carries TRBV11-3 and TRBJ2-3; no clear D gene. This CDR3 has 13 amino acids. Germline assignment: CDR1 SGHNT and CDR2 YENEEA. V lost 8 bases, J lost 2 bases, and 11 bases lay in between. The CDR3 nucleotides read TGTGCCAGCGCGGTGGAGTCCACAGATACGCAGTATTTT. Translated: CASAVESTDTQYF.

This chain connects TRBV10-3 to TRBJ2-7; 7 bases fit TRBD1. CDR1 is ENHRY and CDR2 is SYGVKD in the germline V gene. The junction had 6 bases not matched to a gene; V was cut back by 0 bases and J by 4 bases. The CDR3 runs to 15 residues. CDR3 bases: TGTGCCATCAGTGAGTCAGAGGGGGCGAGGTACGAGCAGTACTTC. Translation: CAISESEGARYEQYF.

The genes are TRBV7-9 and TRBJ2-3; tentatively, D is TRBD1 (6 bases). Per germline, CDR1 SEHNR and CDR2 FQNEAQ (reference sequence). V lost 4 bases and J lost 2, with 10 bases in between. This CDR3 is built from 14 residues. CDR3 loop: CASSWDTYTDTQYF. The DNA of the CDR3 is TGTGCCAGCAGCTGGGACACATACACAGATACGCAGTATTTT.

The chain recombines TRBV18 with TRBJ2-5; 12 nucleotides align to TRBD2. The CDR3 consists of 16 residues. Germline V gene lookup returns CDR1 KGHSH and CDR2 LQKENI. With V trimmed by 1 base and J by 0 bases, 0 bases remained unmatched. The CDR3 here is CASSPRTSGNQETQYF. The DNA of the CDR3 is TGTGCCAGCTCACCACGGACTAGCGGGAACCAAGAGACCCAGTACTTC.

The chain carries TRBV9 and TRBJ2-5, with D tentatively TRBD1 (7 bases). The germline V and J ends were trimmed by 7 bases and 4 bases, with 14 bases remaining between them. Germline lookup yields CDR1 SGDLS and CDR2 YYNGEE. The CDR3 contains 13 residues. This CDR3 is CASSLQGGETQYF. In nucleotides, the CDR3 is TGTGCCAGCTCACTTCAGGGGGGAGAGACCCAGTACTTC. Based on the CDR3 plus reference TRBV9 and TRBJ2-5, the full variable domain is DSGVTQTPKHLITATGQRVTLRCSPRSGDLSVYWYQQSLDQGLQFLIQYYNGEERAKGNILERFSAQQFPDLHSELNLSSLELGDSALYFCASSLQGGETQYFGPGTRLLVL.

This clone was observed a single time. The CDR3 bases are TGTGCCAGCAGCTGGGGACAGGGCCTACATCAGCCCCAGCATTTT. Translating gives CASSWGQGLHQPQHF. The chain employs TRBV5-6 and TRBJ1-5; TRBD1 matches at 9 bases. The CDR3 has 15 amino acids. V was clipped by 3 bases and J by 5 bases; unmatched bases: 6. CDR1 SGHDT and CDR2 YYEEEE come from the germline V gene.